This entry features one T cell receptor beta chain sequence. Its target is not known. Profiled with immunoSEQ multiplex PCR; TCRdb holds only in-frame clones, not every one. The sample consists of approximately 120,000 clones, approximately 85% of them appearing once. There are 15 residues in the CDR3. Germline lookup yields CDR1 SGHRS and CDR2 YFSETQ. Between the trimmed V and J ends, which lost 0 bases and 5 bases, there was a span of 14 bases. This sample was taken from a study of T cell responses to AZD1222 COVID-19 vaccine. Study-wide findings and caveats: With two AZD1222 doses given, Spike-specific TCR breadth and depth both rose. Of the AZD1222 recipients, only five or six were seropositive at baseline.

This clonotype originated in an adult who received the AZD1222 COVID-19 vaccine. This material consisted of peripheral blood, taken 28 days after the second AZD1222 dose. This chain links TRBV5-1 with TRBJ2-5, with no clear D. In DNA form, the CDR3 reads TGCGCCAGCAGCTTGGTAGGTAGGGCGTTGGAGACCCAGTACTTC. Its protein is CASSLVGRALETQYF.